The rows below give T cell receptor beta chains drawn from one sample of a study of T cells in Graves' hyperthyroidism and ophthalmopathy. TCRdb reprocessed the multiplex PCR reads via MiXCR and lists one record per CDR3 protein. The table lists some 650,000 distinct CDR3 sequences, roughly a sixth of them singletons. Sequenced material: blood. The receptors shown here come from a woman aged 40 to 55 with Graves' ophthalmopathy. Each CDR3 is given with its conserved first and last residue. Fields, in order: CDR3 length, J gene, clone size, V gene, D gene, CDR3 DNA, CDR3 protein. A D gene is named only where the DNA matches it firmly. Some rows have no size entry. The others give once, few or many, or a class for an expanded clone.

>12|TRBJ1-2|few|TRBV27|.
TGTGCCAGCAGTTTTGGGGGTAAAGGCTACACCTTC
CASSFGGKGYTF
>15|TRBJ2-5|few|TRBV30|.
TGTGCCTGGAGTCCGGAACTAGTACACCAAGAGACCCAGTACTTC
CAWSPELVHQETQYF
>15|TRBJ1-1|many|TRBV18|.
TGTGCCAGCTCAGCAATACAGGGCCTGAACACTGAAGCTTTCTTT
CASSAIQGLNTEAFF
>14|TRBJ1-6|few|TRBV2|TRBD1
TGTGCCAGCAGTCCACTCGAGACAGGGTCACCCCTCCACTTT
CASSPLETGSPLHF
>15|TRBJ2-1|many|TRBV3-1|TRBD1
TGTGCCAGCAGAACGGGACAGGGGGTCTACAATGAGCAGTTCTTC
CASRTGQGVYNEQFF
>13|TRBJ2-3|many|TRBV5-1|.
TGCGCCAGCAGGGGAGATCCCACAGATACGCAGTATTTT
CASRGDPTDTQYF
>15|TRBJ2-3|many|TRBV3-1|.
TGTGCCAGCACCTCAAGGTTGGGATCGGGGGATACGCAGTATTTT
CASTSRLGSGDTQYF
>14|TRBJ2-7|few|TRBV5-1|TRBD2
TGCGCCAGCAGCCGTAGCGGGAGTGTCTACGAGCAGTACTTC
CASSRSGSVYEQYF
>14|TRBJ2-3|many|TRBV6-1|TRBD1
TGTGCCAGCAGTTCAGGGGGAACCACAGATACGCAGTATTTT
CASSSGGTTDTQYF
>17|TRBJ1-1|.|TRBV19|TRBD1
TGTGCCAGTAGTTCTCTCAACAGGGGCCCCGGGGGAACTGAAGCTTTCTTT
CASSSLNRGPGGTEAFF
>12|TRBJ2-5|many|TRBV7-9|.
TGTGCCAGCAGGGACCACCAAGAGACCCAGTACTTC
CASRDHQETQYF
>15|TRBJ2-1|many|TRBV3-1|.
TGTGCCAGCAGCCAAGATCCTACCTCCTACAATGAGCAGTTCTTC
CASSQDPTSYNEQFF
>14|TRBJ1-5|many|TRBV6-2/TRBV6-3|TRBD1
TGTGCCAGCAGCCCCGGGACAGGGAGTCTGCCCCAGCATTTT
CASSPGTGSLPQHF
>16|TRBJ2-5|.|TRBV5-1|.
TGCGCCAGCAGCCCCCTTCCGGGTCCCTCGGGAGAGACCCAGTACTTC
CASSPLPGPSGETQYF
>12|TRBJ1-1|many|TRBV20-1|.
TGCAGTGCTAGAAAGACAGACACTGAAGCTTTCTTT
CSARKTDTEAFF
>16|TRBJ2-7|many|TRBV20-1|TRBD2
TGCAGTGCTAGGGTCACTAGCGGGGCCGCCGTCTACGAGCAGTACTTC
CSARVTSGAAVYEQYF
>13|TRBJ2-1|many|TRBV11-1|TRBD2
TGTGCCAGCTGGACTAGCGGGGAATATGAGCAGTTCTTC
CASWTSGEYEQFF
>20|TRBJ2-2|many|TRBV15|TRBD1
TGTGCCACCAGCAGAGATCTACTGAGCGAGGGACAGGGGGTCACCGGGGAGCTGTTTTTT
CATSRDLLSEGQGVTGELFF
>15|TRBJ2-7|.|TRBV11-2|TRBD1
TGTGCCAGCAGCTTAATCGGGACAGGGTTCAGGGAGCAGTACTTC
CASSLIGTGFREQYF
>13|TRBJ1-3|.|TRBV29-1|TRBD1
TGCAGCGTATCGACAGGGGGTGAACGGACCATATATTTT
CSVSTGGERTIYF
>18|TRBJ1-2|many|TRBV2|TRBD1
TGTGCCAGCAGTGAAGTATCAAGACAGGGGGCCGGATCCTATGGCTACACCTTC
CASSEVSRQGAGSYGYTF
>15|TRBJ2-2|few|TRBV3-1|.
TGTGCCAGCAGCGACTCCGGGAAGAACACCGGGGAGCTGTTTTTT
CASSDSGKNTGELFF
>13|TRBJ2-5|.|TRBV28|TRBD2
TGTGCCAGCTGGTCCCCCGGGGGGGAGACCCAGTACTTC
CASWSPGGETQYF
>13|TRBJ2-3|.|TRBV11-2|.
TGTGCCAGCAGCGGTCAGGAGTCAGATACGCAGTATTTT
CASSGQESDTQYF